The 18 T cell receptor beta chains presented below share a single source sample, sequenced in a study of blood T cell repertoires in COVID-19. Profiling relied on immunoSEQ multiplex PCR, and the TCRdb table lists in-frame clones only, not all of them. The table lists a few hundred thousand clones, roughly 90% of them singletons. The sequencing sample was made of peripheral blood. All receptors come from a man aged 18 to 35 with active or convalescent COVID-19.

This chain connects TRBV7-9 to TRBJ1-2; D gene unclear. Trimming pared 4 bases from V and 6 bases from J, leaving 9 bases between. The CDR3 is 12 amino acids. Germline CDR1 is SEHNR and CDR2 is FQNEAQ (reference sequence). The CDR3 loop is CASSSAGDGYTF. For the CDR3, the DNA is TGTGCCAGCAGCTCCGCGGGTGATGGCTACACCTTC. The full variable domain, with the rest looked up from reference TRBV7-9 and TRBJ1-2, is DTGVSQNPRHKITKRGQNVTFRCDPISEHNRLYWYRQTLGQGPEFLTYFQNEAQLEKSRLLSDRFSAERPKGSFSTLEIQRTEQGDSAMYLCASSSAGDGYTFGSGTRLTVV.

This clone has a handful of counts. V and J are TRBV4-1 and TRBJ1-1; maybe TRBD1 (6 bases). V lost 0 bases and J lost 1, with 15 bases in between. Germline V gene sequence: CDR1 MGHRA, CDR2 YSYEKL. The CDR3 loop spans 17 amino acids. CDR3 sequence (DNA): TGCGCCAGCAGCCAAGAGCGCAGGGGAACAGGGAACACTGAAGCTTTCTTT. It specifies CASSQERRGTGNTEAFF.

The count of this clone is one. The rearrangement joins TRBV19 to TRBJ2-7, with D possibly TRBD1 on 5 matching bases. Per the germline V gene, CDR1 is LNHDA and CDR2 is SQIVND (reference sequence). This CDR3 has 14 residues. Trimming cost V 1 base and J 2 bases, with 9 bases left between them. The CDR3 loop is CASSIGAGPYEQYF. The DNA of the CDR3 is TGTGCCAGTAGTATAGGGGCAGGGCCCTACGAGCAGTACTTC.

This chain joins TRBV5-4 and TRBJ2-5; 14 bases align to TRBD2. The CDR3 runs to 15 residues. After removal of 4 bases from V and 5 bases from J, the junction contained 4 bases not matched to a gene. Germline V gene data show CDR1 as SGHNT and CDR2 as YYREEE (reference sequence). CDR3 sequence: CASSAGLAGVETQYF. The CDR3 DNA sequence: TGTGCCAGCAGCGCGGGACTAGCGGGAGTTGAGACCCAGTACTTC.

CDR3 in amino acids: CASSRNKQSPISPLHF. DNA of the CDR3: TGTGCCAGCAGCCGAAATAAACAATCCCCAATTTCACCCCTCCACTTT. The J gene is TRBJ1-6, the V gene TRBV3-1 (or the pseudogene TRBV3-2); unclear D gene. The CDR3 runs to 16 residues. Germline CDR1 reads LGHDT; CDR2 reads YNNKEL (reference sequence). V lost 4 bases and J lost 9, with 19 bases in between.

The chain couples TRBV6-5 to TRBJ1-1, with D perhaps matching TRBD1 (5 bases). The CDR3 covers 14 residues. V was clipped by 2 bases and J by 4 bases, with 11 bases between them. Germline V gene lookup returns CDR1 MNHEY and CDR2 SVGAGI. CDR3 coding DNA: TGTGCCAGCAGTTACGCAGGGTTGGGCACTGAAGCTTTCTTT. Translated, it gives CASSYAGLGTEAFF.

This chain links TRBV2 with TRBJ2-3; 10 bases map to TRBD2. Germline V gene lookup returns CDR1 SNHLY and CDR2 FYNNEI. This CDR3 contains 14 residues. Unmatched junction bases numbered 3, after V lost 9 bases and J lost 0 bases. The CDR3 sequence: CARLSGRSTDTQYF. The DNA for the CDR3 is TGTGCCAGACTTAGCGGGAGGAGCACAGATACGCAGTATTTT.

The CDR3 is CASSQSNFDHEQYF. The CDR3 DNA is TGTGCCAGCAGCCAATCTAATTTCGATCACGAGCAGTACTTC. The chain is built from TRBV14 and TRBJ2-7, with unresolved D. The CDR3 has 14 amino acids. Germline CDR1 is SGHDN and CDR2 is FVKESK. V lost 2 bases and J 5 bases, leaving 13 bases between the germline ends.

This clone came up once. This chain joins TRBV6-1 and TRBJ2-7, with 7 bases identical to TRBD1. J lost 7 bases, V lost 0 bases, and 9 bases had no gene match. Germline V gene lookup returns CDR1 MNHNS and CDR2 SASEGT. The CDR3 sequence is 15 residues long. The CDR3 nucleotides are TGTGCCAGCAGTGAAGCGCTTGAAGGGGGCAATGAGCAGTACTTC. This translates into CASSEALEGGNEQYF.

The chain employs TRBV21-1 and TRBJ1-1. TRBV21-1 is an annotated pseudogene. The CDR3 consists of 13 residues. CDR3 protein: CARLNSCGTEAFF. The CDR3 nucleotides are TGTGCCAGACTGAATTCATGTGGTACTGAAGCTTTCTTT.

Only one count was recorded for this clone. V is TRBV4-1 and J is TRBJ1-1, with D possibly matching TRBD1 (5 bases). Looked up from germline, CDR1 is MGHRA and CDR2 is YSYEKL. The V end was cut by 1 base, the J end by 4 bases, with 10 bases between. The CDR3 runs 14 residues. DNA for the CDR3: TGCGCCAGCAGCCAAGTGGGGGGTTTCACTGAAGCTTTCTTT. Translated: CASSQVGGFTEAFF.

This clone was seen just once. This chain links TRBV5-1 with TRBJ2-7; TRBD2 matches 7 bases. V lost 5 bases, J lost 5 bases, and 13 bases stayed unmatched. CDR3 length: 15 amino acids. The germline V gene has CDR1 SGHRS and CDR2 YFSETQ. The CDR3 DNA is TGCGCCAGCAGACCCGTAGTAGCGGGTAACCACGAGCAGTACTTC. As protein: CASRPVVAGNHEQYF.

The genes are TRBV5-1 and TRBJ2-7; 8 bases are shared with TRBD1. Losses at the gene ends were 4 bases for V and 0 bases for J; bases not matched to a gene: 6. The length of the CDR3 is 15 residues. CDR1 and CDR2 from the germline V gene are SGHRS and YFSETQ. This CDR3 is CASSQTGGSSYEQYF. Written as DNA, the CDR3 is TGCGCCAGCAGCCAAACAGGGGGGAGCTCCTACGAGCAGTACTTC.

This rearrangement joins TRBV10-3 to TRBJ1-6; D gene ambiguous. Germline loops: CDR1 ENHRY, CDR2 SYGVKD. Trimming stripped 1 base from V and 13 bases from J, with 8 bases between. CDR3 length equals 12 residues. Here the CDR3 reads CAISEYGQPLHF. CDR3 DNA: TGTGCCATCAGTGAGTATGGTCAGCCCCTCCACTTT.

CDR3 amino acids: CASSADRVSPLHF. The CDR3 DNA is TGTGCCAGCTCAGCCGACAGGGTATCACCCCTCCACTTT. This rearrangement joins TRBV18 to TRBJ1-6, with 7 nucleotides matching TRBD1. V was pared by 5 bases and J by 10 bases, with 5 bases of the junction left unmatched. The CDR3 runs to 13 residues. Germline V gene data show CDR1 as KGHSH and CDR2 as LQKENI.

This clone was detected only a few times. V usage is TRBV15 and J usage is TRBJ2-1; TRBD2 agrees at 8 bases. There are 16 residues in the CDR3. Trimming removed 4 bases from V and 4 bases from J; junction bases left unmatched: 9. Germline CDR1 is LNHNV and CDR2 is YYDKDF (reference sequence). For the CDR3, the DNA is TGTGCCACCAGCACCTATAGCGGGGAAGGATACAATGAGCAGTTCTTC. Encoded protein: CATSTYSGEGYNEQFF.

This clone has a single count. CDR3 nucleotide sequence: TGTGCCAGCAGCTTCGGACTAGCCGTCAATGAGCAGTTCTTC. It yields the protein CASSFGLAVNEQFF. The chain is built from TRBV7-9 and TRBJ2-1; 8 nucleotides match TRBD2. The CDR3 is 14 amino acids. J lost 6 bases, V lost 3 bases, and 4 bases had no gene match. In germline, CDR1 is SEHNR, CDR2 FQNEAQ (reference sequence).

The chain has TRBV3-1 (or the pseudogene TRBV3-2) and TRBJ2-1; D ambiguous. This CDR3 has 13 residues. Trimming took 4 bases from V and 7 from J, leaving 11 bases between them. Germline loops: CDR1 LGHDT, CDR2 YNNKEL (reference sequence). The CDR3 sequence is CASSRLDLNEQFF. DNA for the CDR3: TGTGCCAGCAGCCGCCTAGACTTAAATGAGCAGTTCTTC.